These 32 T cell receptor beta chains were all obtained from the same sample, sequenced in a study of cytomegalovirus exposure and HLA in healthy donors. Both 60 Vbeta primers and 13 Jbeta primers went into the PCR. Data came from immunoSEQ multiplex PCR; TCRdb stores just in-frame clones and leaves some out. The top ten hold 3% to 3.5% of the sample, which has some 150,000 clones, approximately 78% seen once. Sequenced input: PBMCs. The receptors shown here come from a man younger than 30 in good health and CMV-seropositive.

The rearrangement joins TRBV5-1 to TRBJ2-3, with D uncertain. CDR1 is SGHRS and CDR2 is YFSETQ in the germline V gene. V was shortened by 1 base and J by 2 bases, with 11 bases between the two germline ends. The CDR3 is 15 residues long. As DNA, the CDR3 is TGCGCCAGCAGCTTGATTGGCCAGATCACAGATACGCAGTATTTT. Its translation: CASSLIGQITDTQYF.

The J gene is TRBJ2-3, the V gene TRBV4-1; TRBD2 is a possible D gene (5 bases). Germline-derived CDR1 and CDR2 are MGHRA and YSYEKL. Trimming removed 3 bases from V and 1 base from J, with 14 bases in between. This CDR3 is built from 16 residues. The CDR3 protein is CASSQGGSPGTDTQYF. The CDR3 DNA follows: TGCGCCAGCAGCCAGGGTGGGAGTCCCGGCACAGATACGCAGTATTTT.

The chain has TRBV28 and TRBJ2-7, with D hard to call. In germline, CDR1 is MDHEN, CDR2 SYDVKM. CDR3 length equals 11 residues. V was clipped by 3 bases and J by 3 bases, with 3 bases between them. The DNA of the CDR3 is TGTGCCAGCAGTTTTCGCTACGAGCAGTACTTC. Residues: CASSFRYEQYF. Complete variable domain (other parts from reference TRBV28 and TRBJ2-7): DVKVTQSSRYLVKRTGEKVFLECVQDMDHENMFWYRQDPGLGLRLIYFSYDVKMKEKGDIPEGYSVSREKKERFSLILESASTNQTSMYLCASSFRYEQYFGPGTRLTVT.

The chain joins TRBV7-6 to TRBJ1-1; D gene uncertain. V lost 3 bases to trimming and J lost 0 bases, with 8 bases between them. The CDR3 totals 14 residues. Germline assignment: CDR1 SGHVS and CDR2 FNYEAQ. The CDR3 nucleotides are TGTGCCAGCAGCTTTAATGAGGTGAACACTGAAGCTTTCTTT. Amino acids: CASSFNEVNTEAFF. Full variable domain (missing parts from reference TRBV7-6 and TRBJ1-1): GAGVSQSPRYKVTKRGQDVALRCDPISGHVSLYWYRQALGQGPEFLTYFNYEAQQDKSGLPNDRFSAERPEGSISTLTIQRTEQRDSAMYRCASSFNEVNTEAFFGQGTRLTVV.

The CDR3 DNA is TGTGCCAGCAGTACTACAGGGAGGGTGCAGTACTTC. Protein sequence: CASSTTGRVQYF. The chain employs TRBV6-5 and TRBJ2-7, with D possibly matching TRBD2 (7 bases). Germline CDR1 reads MNHEY; CDR2 reads SVGAGI. This CDR3 is 12 amino acids long. V shed 5 bases and J shed 9 bases, with 14 bases lying between them.

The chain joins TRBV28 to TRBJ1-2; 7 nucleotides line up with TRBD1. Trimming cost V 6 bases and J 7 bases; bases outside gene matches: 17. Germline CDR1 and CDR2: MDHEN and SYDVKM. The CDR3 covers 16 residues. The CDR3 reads CASSIKTGQVLRGYTF. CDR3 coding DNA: TGTGCCAGCAGCATAAAGACTGGACAGGTTCTTCGTGGCTACACCTTC.

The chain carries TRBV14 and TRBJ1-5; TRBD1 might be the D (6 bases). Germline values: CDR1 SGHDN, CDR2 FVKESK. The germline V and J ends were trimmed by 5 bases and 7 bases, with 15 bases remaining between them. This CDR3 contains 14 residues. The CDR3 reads CASSSTDRPQPQHF. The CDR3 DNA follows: TGTGCCAGCAGCTCCACAGACAGGCCCCAGCCCCAGCATTTT.

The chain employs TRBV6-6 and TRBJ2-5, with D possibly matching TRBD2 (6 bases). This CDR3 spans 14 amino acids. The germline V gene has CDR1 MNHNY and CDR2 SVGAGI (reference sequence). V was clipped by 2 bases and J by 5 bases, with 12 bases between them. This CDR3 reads CASSYLGSGETQYF. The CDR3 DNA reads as TGTGCCAGCAGTTACCTCGGGAGCGGGGAGACCCAGTACTTC.

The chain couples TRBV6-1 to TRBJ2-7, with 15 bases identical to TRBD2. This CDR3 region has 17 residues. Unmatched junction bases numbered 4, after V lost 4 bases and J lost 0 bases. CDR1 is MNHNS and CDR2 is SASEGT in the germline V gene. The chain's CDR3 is CASSVGLAGGSSYEQYF. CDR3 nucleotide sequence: TGTGCCAGCAGTGTGGGACTAGCGGGAGGTAGCTCCTACGAGCAGTACTTC.

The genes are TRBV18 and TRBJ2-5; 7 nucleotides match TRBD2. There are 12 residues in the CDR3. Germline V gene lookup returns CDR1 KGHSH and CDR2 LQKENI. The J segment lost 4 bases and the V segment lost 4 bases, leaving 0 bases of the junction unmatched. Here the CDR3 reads CASSLAGETQYF. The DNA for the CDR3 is TGTGCCAGCTCACTAGCGGGAGAGACCCAGTACTTC.

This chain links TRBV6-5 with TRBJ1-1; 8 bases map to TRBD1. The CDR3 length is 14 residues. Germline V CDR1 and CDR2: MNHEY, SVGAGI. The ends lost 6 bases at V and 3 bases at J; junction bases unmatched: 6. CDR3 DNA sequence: TGTGCCAGCAGAGCGGACAGGGTGGACACTGAAGCTTTCTTT. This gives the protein CASRADRVDTEAFF.

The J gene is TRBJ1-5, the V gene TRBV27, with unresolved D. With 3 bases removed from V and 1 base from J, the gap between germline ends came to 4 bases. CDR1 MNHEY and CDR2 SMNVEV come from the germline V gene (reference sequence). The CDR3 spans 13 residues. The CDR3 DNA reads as TGTGCCAGCAGTTTTCAGAGCAATCAGCCCCAGCATTTT. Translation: CASSFQSNQPQHF.

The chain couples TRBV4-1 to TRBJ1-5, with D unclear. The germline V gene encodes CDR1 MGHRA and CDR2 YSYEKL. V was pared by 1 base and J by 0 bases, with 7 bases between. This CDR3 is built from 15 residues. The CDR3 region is CASSQGADSNQPQHF. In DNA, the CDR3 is TGCGCCAGCAGCCAAGGGGCAGATAGCAATCAGCCCCAGCATTTT.

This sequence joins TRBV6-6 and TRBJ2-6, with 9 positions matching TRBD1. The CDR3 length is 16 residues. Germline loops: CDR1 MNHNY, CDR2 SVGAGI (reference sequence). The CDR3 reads CATLEQGARGANVLTF. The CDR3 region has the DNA TGTGCAACTTTAGAACAGGGGGCGCGGGGGGCCAACGTCCTGACTTTC.

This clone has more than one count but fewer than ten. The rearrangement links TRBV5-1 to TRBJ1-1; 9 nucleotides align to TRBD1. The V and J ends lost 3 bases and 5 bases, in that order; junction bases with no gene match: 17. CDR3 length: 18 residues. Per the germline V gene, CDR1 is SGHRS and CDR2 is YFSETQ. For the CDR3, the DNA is TGCGCCAGCAGCTCGGGACTGTACAGGGGGCGAGGTGATACTGAAGCTTTCTTT. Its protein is CASSSGLYRGRGDTEAFF.

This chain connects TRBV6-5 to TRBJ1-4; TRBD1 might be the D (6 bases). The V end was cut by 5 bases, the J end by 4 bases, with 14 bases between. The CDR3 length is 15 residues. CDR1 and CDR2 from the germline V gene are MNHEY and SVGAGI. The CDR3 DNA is TGTGCCAGCAGTAAAAACGGACAGTATAATGAAAAACTGTTTTTT. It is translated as CASSKNGQYNEKLFF.

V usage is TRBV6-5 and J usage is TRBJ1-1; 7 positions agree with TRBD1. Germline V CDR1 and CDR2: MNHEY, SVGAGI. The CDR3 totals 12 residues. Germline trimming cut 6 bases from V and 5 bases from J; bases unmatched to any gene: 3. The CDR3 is CASSHRGTEAFF. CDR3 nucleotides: TGTGCCAGCAGCCACAGGGGTACTGAAGCTTTCTTT.

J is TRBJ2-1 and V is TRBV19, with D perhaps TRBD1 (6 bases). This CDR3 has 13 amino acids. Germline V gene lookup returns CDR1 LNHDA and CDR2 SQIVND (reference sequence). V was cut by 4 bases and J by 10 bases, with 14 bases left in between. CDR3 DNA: TGTGCCAGTAGTACCCGGGACAATGTGGAGCAGTTCTTC. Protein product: CASSTRDNVEQFF. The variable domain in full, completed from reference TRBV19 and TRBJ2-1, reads DGGITQSPKYLFRKEGQNVTLSCEQNLNHDAMYWYRQDPGQGLRLIYYSQIVNDFQKGDIAEGYSVSREKKESFPLTVTSAQKNPTAFYLCASSTRDNVEQFFGPGTRLTVL.

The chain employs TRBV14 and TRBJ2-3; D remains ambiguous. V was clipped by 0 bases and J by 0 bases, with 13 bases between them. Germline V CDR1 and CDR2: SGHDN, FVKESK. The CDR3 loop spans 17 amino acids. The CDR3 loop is CASSQDGSWLSTDTQYF. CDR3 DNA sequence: TGTGCCAGCAGCCAAGATGGTAGCTGGTTAAGCACAGATACGCAGTATTTT.

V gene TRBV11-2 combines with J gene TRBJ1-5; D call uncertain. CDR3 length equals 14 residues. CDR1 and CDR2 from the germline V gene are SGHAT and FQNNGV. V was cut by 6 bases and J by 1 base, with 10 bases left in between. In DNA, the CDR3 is TGTGCCAGCAGAGGAGGAGGAAGCAATCAGCCCCAGCATTTT. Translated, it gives CASRGGGSNQPQHF.

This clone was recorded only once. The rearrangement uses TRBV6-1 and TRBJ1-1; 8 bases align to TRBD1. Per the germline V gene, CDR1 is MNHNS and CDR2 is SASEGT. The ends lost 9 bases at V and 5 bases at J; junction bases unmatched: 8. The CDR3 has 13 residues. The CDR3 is CASYRTGRTEAFF. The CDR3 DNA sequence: TGTGCCAGTTACCGGACAGGGAGGACTGAAGCTTTCTTT.

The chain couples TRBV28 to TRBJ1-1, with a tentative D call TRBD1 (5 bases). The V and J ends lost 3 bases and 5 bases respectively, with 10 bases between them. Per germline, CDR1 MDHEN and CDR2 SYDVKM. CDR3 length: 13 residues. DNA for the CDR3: TGTGCCAGCAGTTTCCATGGGGGGACTGAAGCTTTCTTT. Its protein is CASSFHGGTEAFF.

CDR3 protein: CASSLAGGRETQYF. The CDR3 region has the DNA TGCGCCAGCAGCTTAGCGGGAGGGCGGGAGACCCAGTACTTC. The chain has TRBV5-1 and TRBJ2-5, with 10 bases fitting TRBD2. CDR3 size: 14 residues. Germline V lookup: CDR1 SGHRS, CDR2 YFSETQ. The ends lost 2 bases at V and 5 bases at J; junction bases unmatched: 3.

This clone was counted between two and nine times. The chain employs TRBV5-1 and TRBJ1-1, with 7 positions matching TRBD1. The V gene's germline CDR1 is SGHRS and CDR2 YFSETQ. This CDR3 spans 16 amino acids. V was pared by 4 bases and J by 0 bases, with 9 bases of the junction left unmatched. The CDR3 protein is CASSPTTGALNTEAFF. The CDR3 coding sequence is TGCGCCAGCAGCCCTACTACAGGGGCCTTGAACACTGAAGCTTTCTTT.

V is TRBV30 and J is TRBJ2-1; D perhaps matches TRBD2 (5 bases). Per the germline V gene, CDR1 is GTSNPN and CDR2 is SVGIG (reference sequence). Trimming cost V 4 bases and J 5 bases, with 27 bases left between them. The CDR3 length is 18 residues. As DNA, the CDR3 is TGTGCCTGGAATAGTAATCGTTTAATCAACTACGGGGACAATGAGCAGTTCTTC. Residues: CAWNSNRLINYGDNEQFF. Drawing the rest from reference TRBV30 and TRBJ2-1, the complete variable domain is SQTIHQWPATLVQPVGSPLSLECTVEGTSNPNLYWYRQAAGRGLQLLFYSVGIGQISSEVPQNLSASRPQDRQFILSSKKLLLSDSGFYLCAWNSNRLINYGDNEQFFGPGTRLTVL.

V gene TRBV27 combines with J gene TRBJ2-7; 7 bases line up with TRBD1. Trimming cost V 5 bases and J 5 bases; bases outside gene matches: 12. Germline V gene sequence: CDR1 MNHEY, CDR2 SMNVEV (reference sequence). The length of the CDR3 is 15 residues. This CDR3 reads CASSPLATGWNEQYF. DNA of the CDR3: TGTGCCAGCAGTCCACTCGCGACAGGGTGGAACGAGCAGTACTTC.

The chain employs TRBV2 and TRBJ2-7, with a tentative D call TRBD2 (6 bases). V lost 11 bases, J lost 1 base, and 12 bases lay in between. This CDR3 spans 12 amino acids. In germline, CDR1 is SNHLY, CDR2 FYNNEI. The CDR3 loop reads CAQRLDSYEQYF. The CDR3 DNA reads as TGTGCCCAAAGACTAGATTCCTACGAGCAGTACTTC.

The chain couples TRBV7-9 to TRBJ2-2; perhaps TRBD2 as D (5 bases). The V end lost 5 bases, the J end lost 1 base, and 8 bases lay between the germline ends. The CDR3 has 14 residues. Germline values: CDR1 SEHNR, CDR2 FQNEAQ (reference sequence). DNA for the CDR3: TGTGCCAGCAGCGGAGCGGAGAACACCGGGGAGCTGTTTTTT. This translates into CASSGAENTGELFF. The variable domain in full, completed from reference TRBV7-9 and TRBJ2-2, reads DTGVSQNPRHKITKRGQNVTFRCDPISEHNRLYWYRQTLGQGPEFLTYFQNEAQLEKSRLLSDRFSAERPKGSFSTLEIQRTEQGDSAMYLCASSGAENTGELFFGEGSRLTVL.

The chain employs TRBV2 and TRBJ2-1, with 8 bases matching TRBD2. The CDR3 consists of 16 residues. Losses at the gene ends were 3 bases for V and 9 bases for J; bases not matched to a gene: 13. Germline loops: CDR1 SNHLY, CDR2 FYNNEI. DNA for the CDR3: TGTGCCAGCAGTGATAGGGGGACTAGGGCAGCGGGTGAGCAGTTCTTC. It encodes CASSDRGTRAAGEQFF.

The CDR3 DNA sequence: TGTGCCAGCAGCCAATTGACTAGCCCCTCCTACAATGAGCAGTTCTTC. This codes for CASSQLTSPSYNEQFF. The rearrangement uses TRBV4-2 and TRBJ2-1; 7 nucleotides agree with TRBD2. J lost 0 bases, V lost 2 bases, and 4 bases had no gene match. This CDR3 contains 16 residues. Germline lookup yields CDR1 LGHNA and CDR2 YNFKEQ.

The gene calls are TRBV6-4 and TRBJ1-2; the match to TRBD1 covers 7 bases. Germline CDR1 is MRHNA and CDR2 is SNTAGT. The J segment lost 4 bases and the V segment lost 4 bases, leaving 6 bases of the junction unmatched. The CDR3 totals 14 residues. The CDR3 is CASSAVTGPYGYTF. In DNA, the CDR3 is TGTGCCAGCAGTGCAGTGACAGGGCCCTATGGCTACACCTTC.

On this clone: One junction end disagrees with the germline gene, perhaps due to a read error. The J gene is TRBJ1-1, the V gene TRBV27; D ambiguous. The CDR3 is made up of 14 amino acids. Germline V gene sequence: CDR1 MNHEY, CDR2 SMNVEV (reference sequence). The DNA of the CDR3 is TGTGTCAGCAGGTCGCAAGGGAGTATCACTGAAGCTTTCTTT. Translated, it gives CVSRSQGSITEAFF.